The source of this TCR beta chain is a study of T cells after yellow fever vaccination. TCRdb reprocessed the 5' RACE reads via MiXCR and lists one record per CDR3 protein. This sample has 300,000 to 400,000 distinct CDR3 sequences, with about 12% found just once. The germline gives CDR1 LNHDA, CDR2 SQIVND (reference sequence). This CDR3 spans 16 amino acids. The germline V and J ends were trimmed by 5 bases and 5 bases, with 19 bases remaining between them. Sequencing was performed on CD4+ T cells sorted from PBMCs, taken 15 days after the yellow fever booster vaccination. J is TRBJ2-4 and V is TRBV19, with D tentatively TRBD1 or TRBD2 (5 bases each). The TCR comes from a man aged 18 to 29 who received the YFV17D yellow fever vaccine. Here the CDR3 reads CASSRDDMVGENIQYF. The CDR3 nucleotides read TGTGCCAGTAGTCGAGACGACATGGTGGGGGAAAACATTCAGTACTTC.